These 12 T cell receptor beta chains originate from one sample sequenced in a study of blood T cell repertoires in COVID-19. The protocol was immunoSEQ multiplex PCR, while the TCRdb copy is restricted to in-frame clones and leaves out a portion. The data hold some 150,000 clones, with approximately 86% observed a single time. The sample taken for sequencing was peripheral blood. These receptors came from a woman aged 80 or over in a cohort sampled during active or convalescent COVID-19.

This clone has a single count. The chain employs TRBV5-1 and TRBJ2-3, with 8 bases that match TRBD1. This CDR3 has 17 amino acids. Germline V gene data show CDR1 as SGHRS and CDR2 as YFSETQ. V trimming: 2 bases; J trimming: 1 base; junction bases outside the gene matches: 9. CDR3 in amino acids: CASSFRILDRGTDTQYF. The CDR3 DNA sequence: TGCGCCAGCAGCTTTCGAATCCTGGACAGGGGCACAGATACGCAGTATTTT. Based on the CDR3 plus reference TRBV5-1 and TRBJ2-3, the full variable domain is KAGVTQTPRYLIKTRGQQVTLSCSPISGHRSVSWYQQTPGQGLQFLFEYFSETQRNKGNFPGRFSGRQFSNSRSEMNVSTLELGDSALYLCASSFRILDRGTDTQYFGPGTRLTVL.

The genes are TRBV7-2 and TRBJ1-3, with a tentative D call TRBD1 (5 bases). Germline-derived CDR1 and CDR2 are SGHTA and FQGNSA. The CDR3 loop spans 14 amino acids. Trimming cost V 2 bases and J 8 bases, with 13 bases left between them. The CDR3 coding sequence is TGTGCCAGCAGCTTACTCACAGGTGGGGACACCATATATTTT. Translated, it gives CASSLLTGGDTIYF.

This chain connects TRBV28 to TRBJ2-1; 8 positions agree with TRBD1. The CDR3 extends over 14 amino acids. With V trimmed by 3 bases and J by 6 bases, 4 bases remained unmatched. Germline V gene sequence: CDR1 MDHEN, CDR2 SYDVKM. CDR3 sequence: CASSLWDRPNEQFF. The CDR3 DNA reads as TGTGCCAGCAGTTTGTGGGACAGGCCCAATGAGCAGTTCTTC.

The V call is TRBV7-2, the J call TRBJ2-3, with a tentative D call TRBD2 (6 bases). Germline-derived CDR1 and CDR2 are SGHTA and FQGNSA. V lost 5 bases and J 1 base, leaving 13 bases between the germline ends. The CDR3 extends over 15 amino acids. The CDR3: CASSPEAGRTDTQYF. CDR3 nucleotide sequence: TGTGCCAGCAGCCCCGAGGCGGGGCGCACAGATACGCAGTATTTT.

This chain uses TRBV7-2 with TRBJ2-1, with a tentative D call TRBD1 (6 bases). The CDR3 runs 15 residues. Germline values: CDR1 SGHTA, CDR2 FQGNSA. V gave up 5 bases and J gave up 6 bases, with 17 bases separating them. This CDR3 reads CASSQVTGPINEQFF. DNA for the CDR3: TGTGCCAGCAGCCAGGTCACAGGGCCGATCAATGAGCAGTTCTTC.

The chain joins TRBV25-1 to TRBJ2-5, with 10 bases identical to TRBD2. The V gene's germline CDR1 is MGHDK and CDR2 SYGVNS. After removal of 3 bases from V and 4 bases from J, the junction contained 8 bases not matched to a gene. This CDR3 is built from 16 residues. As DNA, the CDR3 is TGTGCCAGCAGTGAGCGAGCGGGAGGGCCGGGAGAGACCCAGTACTTC. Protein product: CASSERAGGPGETQYF.

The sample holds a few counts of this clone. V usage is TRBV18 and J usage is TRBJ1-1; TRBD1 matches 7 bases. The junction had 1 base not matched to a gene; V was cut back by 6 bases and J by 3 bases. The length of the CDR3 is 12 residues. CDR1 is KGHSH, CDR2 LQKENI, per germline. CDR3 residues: CASSTGDTEAFF. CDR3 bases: TGTGCCAGCTCTACAGGGGACACTGAAGCTTTCTTT.

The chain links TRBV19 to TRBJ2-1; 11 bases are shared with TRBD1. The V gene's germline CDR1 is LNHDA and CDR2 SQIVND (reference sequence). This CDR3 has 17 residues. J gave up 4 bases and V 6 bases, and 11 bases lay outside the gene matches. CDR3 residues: CASSLGQGAIPYNEQFF. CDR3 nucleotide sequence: TGTGCCAGTAGCCTTGGACAGGGGGCAATCCCGTACAATGAGCAGTTCTTC.

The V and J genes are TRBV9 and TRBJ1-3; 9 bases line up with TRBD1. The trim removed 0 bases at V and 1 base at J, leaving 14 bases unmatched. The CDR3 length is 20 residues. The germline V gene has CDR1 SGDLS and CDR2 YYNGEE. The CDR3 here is CASSVEGQGNLRGSGNTIYF. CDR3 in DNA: TGTGCCAGCAGCGTAGAGGGACAGGGAAATCTCCGCGGGTCTGGAAACACCATATATTTT.

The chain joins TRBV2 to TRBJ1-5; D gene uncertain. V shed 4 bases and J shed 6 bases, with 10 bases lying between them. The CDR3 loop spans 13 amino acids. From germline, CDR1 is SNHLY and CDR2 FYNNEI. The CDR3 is CASSGEGTQPQHF. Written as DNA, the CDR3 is TGTGCCAGCAGTGGGGAGGGTACTCAGCCCCAGCATTTT. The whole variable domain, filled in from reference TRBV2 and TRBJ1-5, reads EPEVTQTPSHQVTQMGQEVILRCVPISNHLYFYWYRQILGQKVEFLVSFYNNEISEKSEIFDDQFSVERPDGSNFTLKIRSTKLEDSAMYFCASSGEGTQPQHFGDGTRLSIL.

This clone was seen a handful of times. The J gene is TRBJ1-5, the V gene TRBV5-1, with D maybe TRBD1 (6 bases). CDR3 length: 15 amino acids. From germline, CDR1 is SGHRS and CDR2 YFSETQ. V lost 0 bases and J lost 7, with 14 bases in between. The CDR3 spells CASSLETGSGQPQHF. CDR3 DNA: TGCGCCAGCAGCTTGGAAACAGGGTCGGGGCAGCCCCAGCATTTT.

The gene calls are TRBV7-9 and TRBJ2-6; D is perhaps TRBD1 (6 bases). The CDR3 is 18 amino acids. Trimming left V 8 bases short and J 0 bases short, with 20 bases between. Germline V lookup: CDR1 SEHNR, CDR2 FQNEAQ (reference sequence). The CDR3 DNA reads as TGTGCCAGCTGGCAATCCAGGGGCCTTTCCTCTGGGGCCAACGTCCTGACTTTC. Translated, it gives CASWQSRGLSSGANVLTF.